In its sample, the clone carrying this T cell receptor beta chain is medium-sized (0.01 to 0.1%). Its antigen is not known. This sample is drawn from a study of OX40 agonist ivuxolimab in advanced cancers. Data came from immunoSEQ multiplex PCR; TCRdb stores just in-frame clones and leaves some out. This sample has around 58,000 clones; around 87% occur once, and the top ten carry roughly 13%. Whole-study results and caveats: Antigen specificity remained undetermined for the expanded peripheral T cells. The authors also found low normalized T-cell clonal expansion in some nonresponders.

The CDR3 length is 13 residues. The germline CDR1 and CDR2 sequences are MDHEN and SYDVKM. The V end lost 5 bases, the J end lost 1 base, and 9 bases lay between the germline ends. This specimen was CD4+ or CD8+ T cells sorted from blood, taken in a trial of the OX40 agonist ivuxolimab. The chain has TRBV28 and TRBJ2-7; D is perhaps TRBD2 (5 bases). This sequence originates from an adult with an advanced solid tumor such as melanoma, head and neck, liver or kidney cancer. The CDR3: CASSIEGSYEQYF. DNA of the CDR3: TGTGCCAGCAGTATTGAGGGATCCTACGAGCAGTACTTC.